This T cell receptor beta chain was captured by sequencing in a study of a mutant IDH1 vaccine in newly diagnosed glioma. Study background: Visit V12 was conducted at week 35 as the safety follow-up. Visit V13 came later, at week 47.

Method: immunoSEQ multiplex PCR; TCRdb's copy keeps in-frame clones and lacks some. The data hold around 41,000 clones, with 85% to 90% observed a single time. Remarks on this clone: Its target is not known.

Specified time point: week 35, safety follow-up. Every vaccination contained 300 ug of the mutant IDH1 20-mer peptide and was paired with topical imiquimod. Germline V CDR1 and CDR2: MDHEN, SYDVKM. Trimming took off 5 bases at V and 4 bases at J, with 12 bases between the two ends. The CDR3 loop spans 14 amino acids. V is TRBV28 and J is TRBJ1-3; D ambiguous. The sample consisted of PBMCs, taken from a glioma patient whose treatment included an IDH1 peptide vaccine. This receptor was identified in a middle-aged man with glioma. This chain's CDR3 is CASSMQAGGNTIYF. CDR3 bases: TGTGCCAGCAGTATGCAAGCCGGGGGAAACACCATATATTTT.